The entry below gives a single T cell receptor (beta chain) sequence along with its context. The CDR3 is 16 amino acids. Per germline, CDR1 WNHNN and CDR2 SYGVQD (reference sequence). J lost 3 bases, V lost 4 bases, and 10 bases had no gene match. Profiling relied on immunoSEQ multiplex PCR, and the TCRdb table lists in-frame clones only, not all of them. Seen here are 110,000 or so clones, 80% to 95% observed once, and the top ten hold 1.4%. The data were taken from a study of T cells after somatic rescue of genetic block. Sequenced: peripheral blood mononuclear cells (PBMCs). This sequence originates from a woman aged 18-29 years. The V call is TRBV10-1, the J call TRBJ1-2, with 8 bases identical to TRBD1. This CDR3 reads CASSASRQGWDYGYTF. CDR3 in DNA: TGCGCCAGCAGTGCGTCCCGACAGGGGTGGGACTATGGCTACACCTTC.